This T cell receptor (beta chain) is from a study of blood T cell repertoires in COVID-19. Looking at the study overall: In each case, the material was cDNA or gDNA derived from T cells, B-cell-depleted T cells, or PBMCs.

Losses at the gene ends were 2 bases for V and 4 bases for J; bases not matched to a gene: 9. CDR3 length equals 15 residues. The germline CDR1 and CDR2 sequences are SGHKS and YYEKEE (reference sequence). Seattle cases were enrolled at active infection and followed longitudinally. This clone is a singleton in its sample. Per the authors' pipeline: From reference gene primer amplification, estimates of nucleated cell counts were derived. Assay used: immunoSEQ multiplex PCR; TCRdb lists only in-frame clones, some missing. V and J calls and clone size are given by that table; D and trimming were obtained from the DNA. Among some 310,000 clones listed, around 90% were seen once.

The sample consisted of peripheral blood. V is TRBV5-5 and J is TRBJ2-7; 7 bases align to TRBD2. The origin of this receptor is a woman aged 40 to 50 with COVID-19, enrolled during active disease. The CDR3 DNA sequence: TGTGCCAGCAGCTTTCTCACCAGCGGGACTTACGAGCAGTACTTC. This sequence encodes CASSFLTSGTYEQYF.